The present T cell receptor (beta chain) was sequenced within a study of blood T cell repertoires in COVID-19. Background on the study: Sites across the United States, Italy and Spain contributed samples from acute and convalescent COVID-19. The analysed material was cDNA or gDNA that came from T cells, B-cell-depleted T cells, or PBMCs.

Per the study methods: Researchers report that nucleated cell counts were estimated from reference gene primer amplification. Some clones are missing from TCRdb's copy, which holds only in-frame ones; the method was immunoSEQ multiplex PCR. The V and J calls and the clone size are those of that table, but D and trimming were determined from the DNA. The profile shows under 85,000 clones, roughly 80% of them singletons. With 8 bases removed from V and 5 bases from J, the gap between germline ends came to 18 bases. Germline-derived CDR1 and CDR2 are MNHEY and SVGAGI. The CDR3 is 15 amino acids. This TCR was recovered from a man in his fifties with acute or convalescent COVID-19. The genes are TRBV6-5 and TRBJ2-2, with D possibly matching TRBD1 (6 bases). Sequenced material: peripheral blood. The CDR3 DNA is TGTGCCAGCGAGGCAGAGACAGGTGGAACCGGGGAGCTGTTTTTT. Protein product: CASEAETGGTGELFF.